This TCR beta chain was documented in a study of CXCR3-negative and CXCR3-positive naive CD8 T cells. Carrying UMI labels, the TRB cDNA libraries were prepared through 5' RACE. TCRdb re-called the 5' RACE reads and catalogs CDR3 proteins one per entry, DNA excluded. The listing contains fewer than 80,000 distinct CDR3 sequences. The CDR3 is 12 residues long. Germline CDR1 is SQVTM and CDR2 is ANQGSEA. About this clonotype: Its cognate antigen is unknown.

General study results and limits: Because surface CD5 did not distinguish the naive subsets, TCR strength was inferred from TRB CDR3 properties.

The sample comprised naive CXCR3- CD8+ T cells from blood. Subset noted: CD45RO-CCR7+CD27+CD95- naive CD8+ T cells lacking CXCR3 (TNR3-). The clonotype was recovered from a human donor in good health. Some clones in this sample may be carry-over from other donors' samples. V gene TRBV29-1 combines with J gene TRBJ1-1. The chain's CDR3 is CSVEKEGTEAFF. Variable domain in full (rest from reference TRBV29-1 and TRBJ1-1): SAVISQKPSRDICQRGTSLTIQCQVDSQVTMMFWYRQQPGQSLTLIATANQGSEATYESGFVIDKFPISRPNLTFSTLTVSNMSPEDSSIYLCSVEKEGTEAFFGQGTRLTVV.